The rows below give T cell receptor beta chains drawn from one sample of a study of T-cell memory formation after mild COVID-19. TCRdb reprocessed the 5' RACE reads via MiXCR and lists one record per CDR3 protein. The table records 400,000 to 500,000 distinct CDR3 sequences, more than 15% of them present only once. Source material: PBMCs or a T cell subset sorted from them (not recorded which). Receptors were obtained from a man aged 18 to 30 who had mild COVID-19 (a few samples of this study predate the infection). Cell type and time point are not known. Each CDR3 is given with its conserved first and last residue. D genes are given only for firm matches. Some rows have no size entry. The others give once, few or many, or a class for an expanded clone.

CDR3 protein	CDR3 DNA	D gene	V gene	J gene	clone size
CASTLGAGGGSPLHF	TGTGCCAGTACCTTAGGGGCAGGGGGCGGATCACCCCTCCACTTT	TRBD1	TRBV19	TRBJ1-6	-
CASSLSQGWSYEQYF	TGTGCCAGCAGCTTATCCCAGGGATGGTCCTACGAGCAGTACTTC	-	TRBV7-9	TRBJ2-7	many
CASSPYSDRRTDTQYF	TGCGCCAGCAGCCCCTACTCAGACAGGCGCACAGATACGCAGTATTTT	-	TRBV4-1	TRBJ2-3	-
CASSPGRYQETQYF	TGTGCCAGCAGCCCGGGTCGGTACCAAGAGACCCAGTACTTC	-	TRBV7-9	TRBJ2-5	many
CASSPTRPETQYF	TGCGCCAGCAGCCCCACTCGTCCAGAGACCCAGTACTTC	-	TRBV4-1	TRBJ2-5	-
CATSRPGQPYGYTF	TGTGCCACCAGCAGGCCGGGACAGCCGTATGGCTACACCTTC	TRBD1	TRBV15	TRBJ1-2	-
CASSYGQGRETQYF	TGTGCCAGCAGTTACGGACAGGGGAGGGAGACCCAGTACTTC	TRBD1	TRBV6-5	TRBJ2-5	few
CASSSTGRNAVHGYTF	TGTGCCAGCAGCTCTACAGGACGGAATGCAGTGCATGGCTACACCTTC	-	TRBV7-3	TRBJ1-2	-
CASRDTATGANVLTF	TGTGCCAGCAGGGACACTGCGACTGGGGCCAACGTCCTGACTTTC	-	TRBV7-8	TRBJ2-6	few
CASSSAGIEQFF	TGTGCCAGCAGCTCAGCGGGGATTGAGCAGTTCTTC	TRBD2	TRBV7-6	TRBJ2-1	-
CASSQDKGDTGELFF	TGTGCCAGCAGCCAAGACAAGGGGGACACCGGGGAGCTGTTTTTT	-	TRBV3-1	TRBJ2-2	few
CASSLHPTSEGTDTQYF	TGTGCCAGCAGCCTCCACCCGACTAGCGAGGGCACAGATACGCAGTATTTT	TRBD2	TRBV4-2	TRBJ2-3	few
CASSSALGRAAPLAKNIQYF	TGTGCCAGCAGTTCCGCCTTAGGACGGGCAGCTCCGTTAGCCAAAAACATTCAGTACTTC	-	TRBV6-6	TRBJ2-4	-
CAIRGGDQPQHF	TGTGCCATCAGGGGCGGCGATCAGCCCCAGCATTTT	-	TRBV10-3	TRBJ1-5	-
CASTANRGLDTEAFF	TGCGCCAGCACCGCCAACAGGGGGCTCGACACTGAAGCTTTCTTT	TRBD1	TRBV4-1	TRBJ1-1	many
CASSLTGEVTQYF	TGTGCCAGCAGCCTTACCGGGGAGGTGACCCAGTACTTC	-	TRBV7-2	TRBJ2-5	-
CSARAGTGGDEQYF	TGCAGTGCTAGAGCCGGGACAGGGGGCGACGAGCAGTACTTC	TRBD1	TRBV20-1	TRBJ2-7	few
CASSPGAGTATDTQYF	TGCGCCAGCAGCCCGGGGGCTGGGACAGCCACAGATACGCAGTATTTT	-	TRBV5-1	TRBJ2-3	-
CASSQDNFPGLKKVETQYF	TGCGCCAGCAGCCAAGACAACTTTCCAGGCCTCAAGAAGGTGGAGACCCAGTACTTC	-	TRBV4-3	TRBJ2-5	-
CSASGTQQDTQYF	TGCAGTGCTTCCGGGACCCAACAAGATACGCAGTATTTT	-	TRBV20-1	TRBJ2-3	-
CASSVDPGGIVGTGELFF	TGTGCCAGCAGCGTAGATCCAGGGGGGATAGTAGGCACCGGGGAGCTGTTTTTT	-	TRBV9	TRBJ2-2	-
CASSFEVGNEQFF	TGTGCCAGCAGTTTCGAGGTGGGGAATGAGCAGTTCTTC	-	TRBV12-3/TRBV12-4	TRBJ2-1	-
CASNARGGTDTQYF	TGTGCCAGCAACGCAAGGGGGGGGACAGATACGCAGTATTTT	-	TRBV25-1	TRBJ2-3	few
CASTSDMGVETQYF	TGCGCCAGCACCTCAGACATGGGGGTAGAGACCCAGTACTTC	-	TRBV5-1	TRBJ2-5	-
CASSYRSGQLPNTGELFF	TGTGCCAGCAGTTACAGGTCGGGACAGCTTCCAAACACCGGGGAGCTGTTTTTT	TRBD1	TRBV6-2/TRBV6-3	TRBJ2-2	few
CASSGSQGVETQYF	TGTGCAAGCAGTGGCTCACAGGGGGTAGAGACCCAGTACTTC	TRBD1	TRBV25-1	TRBJ2-5	few
CASSQGVDTGELFF	TGTGCCAGCAGCCAAGGCGTGGACACCGGGGAGCTGTTTTTT	-	TRBV3-1	TRBJ2-2	few
CASSRRSGPGDSPLHF	TGTGCCAGCAGTCGGAGGAGCGGCCCGGGGGATTCACCCCTCCACTTT	-	TRBV7-9	TRBJ1-6	-
CASSTGPNTGELFF	TGTGCCTCCTCGACAGGGCCGAACACCGGGGAGCTGTTTTTT	TRBD1	TRBV6-6	TRBJ2-2	few
CSARDVLSTTDTQYF	TGCAGTGCTAGAGATGTCCTCTCAACCACAGATACGCAGTATTTT	-	TRBV20-1	TRBJ2-3	few
CASSQGTANTEAFF	TGTGCCAGCAGTCAAGGGACGGCGAACACTGAAGCTTTCTTT	-	TRBV6-5	TRBJ1-1	-
CASSPDTNTEAFF	TGTGCCAGCAGCCCGGACACCAACACTGAAGCTTTCTTT	-	TRBV11-2	TRBJ1-1	-
CASSLTGVGGQETQYF	TGTGCCAGCAGCTTAACAGGGGTAGGGGGCCAAGAGACCCAGTACTTC	TRBD1	TRBV7-9	TRBJ2-5	few
CASSGQLAPDTQYF	TGTGCCAGCAGTGGCCAGCTAGCGCCAGATACGCAGTATTTT	-	TRBV6-1	TRBJ2-3	-
CASSERAVDNQPQHF	TGTGCCAGCAGTGAGCGGGCAGTCGACAATCAGCCCCAGCATTTT	-	TRBV2	TRBJ1-5	few
CASSYEGRILYF	TGTGCCAGCAGTTACGAGGGTAGAATATTGTATTTT	-	TRBV6-5	TRBJ2-3	-
CASRIQGPQWDTQYF	TGCGCCAGCAGGATACAGGGACCTCAATGGGATACGCAGTATTTT	-	TRBV5-1	TRBJ2-3	-
CASSQGQGAVQPQHF	TGTGCCAGCAGCCAGGGACAGGGGGCTGTACAGCCCCAGCATTTT	TRBD1	TRBV4-2	TRBJ1-5	once
CSSRRTGGRETQYF	TGCAGCTCCAGGAGGACAGGGGGCAGGGAGACCCAGTACTTC	TRBD1	TRBV29-1	TRBJ2-5	few
CASSLYPGQVGKLFF	TGTGCCAGCAGCTTGTACCCGGGACAGGTTGGAAAACTGTTTTTT	TRBD1	TRBV7-9	TRBJ1-4	-
CASSENSNQPQHF	TGCGCCAGCAGCGAGAATAGCAATCAGCCCCAGCATTTT	-	TRBV5-1	TRBJ1-5	-
CSVTDRRTSYEQYF	TGCAGCGTTACGGACAGGAGGACCTCCTACGAGCAGTACTTC	TRBD1	TRBV29-1	TRBJ2-7	-
CASSYSDTQYF	TGTGCCAGCAGTTATTCCGATACGCAGTATTTT	-	TRBV6-2/TRBV6-3	TRBJ2-3	-
CASRRQAEAGELFF	TGTGCCAGCAGGAGGCAGGCCGAGGCCGGGGAGCTGTTTTTT	-	TRBV14	TRBJ2-2	-
CASSLAGGGAETQYF	TGCGCCAGCAGCTTGGCTGGCGGGGGGGCAGAGACCCAGTACTTC	TRBD2	TRBV5-1	TRBJ2-5	many
CASRVNVISGANVLTF	TGTGCCAGCAGAGTTAATGTGATCTCTGGGGCCAACGTCCTGACTTTC	-	TRBV6-2/TRBV6-3	TRBJ2-6	-
CASSLADKNIQYF	TGTGCCAGCAGCTTAGCGGACAAAAACATTCAGTACTTC	-	TRBV7-2	TRBJ2-4	few
CASREEGTFRYNEQFF	TGTGCCAGCAGAGAAGAAGGGACTTTTAGATACAATGAGCAGTTCTTC	-	TRBV27	TRBJ2-1	few